The next 29 T cell receptor beta chains were all read from a single sample in a study of shared clonotypes between healthy human individuals. Here immunoSEQ multiplex PCR was the method, and the copy in TCRdb shows in-frame clones only, minus some. The repertoire holds fewer than 600,000 clones, with around 74% as singletons. The sequencing input was PBMCs. All receptors come from a woman between 35 and 50 years old in good health. Some clones in this sample may be carry-over from other donors' samples.

The chain recombines TRBV18 with TRBJ2-2; TRBD1 might be the D (6 bases). The germline V gene has CDR1 KGHSH and CDR2 LQKENI. Between the trimmed V and J ends, which lost 2 bases and 2 bases, there was a span of 9 bases. The length of the CDR3 is 15 residues. The CDR3 DNA reads as TGTGCCAGCTCACCAGTCGGGACAAACACCGGGGAGCTGTTTTTT. It codes for CASSPVGTNTGELFF.

The J gene is TRBJ2-7, the V gene TRBV11-2; D ambiguous. Per germline, CDR1 SGHAT and CDR2 FQNNGV. Trimming cost V 2 bases and J 2 bases, with 13 bases left between them. There are 15 residues in the CDR3. For the CDR3, the DNA is TGTGCCAGCAGCTTAAATCCGGGTCCACCCTACGAGCAGTACTTC. The encoded protein is CASSLNPGPPYEQYF.

The genes are TRBV6-6 and TRBJ1-1; possibly TRBD1 for D (6 bases). The CDR3 is made up of 14 amino acids. Trimming shortened V by 8 bases and J by 6 bases, and 19 bases separated the two germline ends. The germline CDR1 and CDR2 sequences are MNHNY and SVGAGI (reference sequence). CDR3 sequence (DNA): TGTGCCAGCTTGACGACAGTTAACAGGGCTGAAGCTTTCTTT. This encodes CASLTTVNRAEAFF.

This clone occurred once. V gene TRBV29-1 combines with J gene TRBJ1-3, with D possibly TRBD1 on 6 matching bases. Germline lookup yields CDR1 SQVTM and CDR2 ANQGSEA. This CDR3 region has 13 residues. Trimming removed 7 bases at V and 2 bases at J, with 12 bases between. The CDR3 DNA reads TGCAGCGCCAGGGGCCTGGCTGGAAACACCATATATTTT. This codes for CSARGLAGNTIYF. Supplemented by reference TRBV29-1 and TRBJ1-3, the full variable domain reads SAVISQKPSRDICQRGTSLTIQCQVDSQVTMMFWYRQQPGQSLTLIATANQGSEATYESGFVIDKFPISRPNLTFSTLTVSNMSPEDSSIYLCSARGLAGNTIYFGEGSWLTVV.

The genes are TRBV15 and TRBJ2-5; no firm D call. The V end lost 1 base, the J end lost 4 bases, and 13 bases lay between the germline ends. Germline V CDR1 and CDR2: LNHNV, YYDKDF (reference sequence). This CDR3 comprises 15 residues. CDR3 amino acids: CATSRGFGDLETQYF. CDR3 nucleotide sequence: TGTGCCACCAGCAGAGGTTTTGGCGATCTAGAGACCCAGTACTTC.

This clone has a handful of counts. The chain has TRBV27 and TRBJ1-1; D not certain. The V gene lost 6 bases and the J gene lost 1 base, with 15 bases spanning the gap. Germline V CDR1 and CDR2: MNHEY, SMNVEV (reference sequence). This CDR3 contains 15 residues. The CDR3 is CASRPWAAKNTEAFF. The CDR3 DNA sequence: TGTGCCAGCAGACCCTGGGCAGCGAAGAACACTGAAGCTTTCTTT.

The rearrangement joins TRBV30 to TRBJ2-1; D might be TRBD2 (6 bases). Germline values: CDR1 GTSNPN, CDR2 SVGIG (reference sequence). V was trimmed by 5 bases and J by 0 bases, leaving 11 bases between them. The CDR3 totals 14 residues. CDR3 nucleotides: TGTGCCTGGGGGGGACTTCACTCCTACAATGAGCAGTTCTTC. It is translated as CAWGGLHSYNEQFF.

The V and J genes are TRBV5-1 and TRBJ2-2; TRBD2 aligns across 11 bases. Germline V lookup: CDR1 SGHRS, CDR2 YFSETQ. V lost 5 bases and J lost 4; bases outside the gene matches: 1. The CDR3 consists of 14 residues. The CDR3 reads CASRTSGSTGELFF. The CDR3 DNA sequence: TGCGCCAGCAGAACTAGCGGGAGCACCGGGGAGCTGTTTTTT.

To note about this clone: The sample has other DNA sequences that encode this CDR3 too. The CDR3 bases are TGTGCCTGGAGTGTACTGGGCGAGCAGTACTTC. This sequence encodes CAWSVLGEQYF. This chain joins TRBV30 and TRBJ2-7; D remains ambiguous. The CDR3 length is 11 residues. V was trimmed by 0 bases and J by 6 bases, leaving 6 bases between them. The germline gives CDR1 GTSNPN, CDR2 SVGIG (reference sequence).

This clone appeared a few times. The chain carries TRBV7-2 and TRBJ2-7; no clear D. Per germline, CDR1 SGHTA and CDR2 FQGNSA. V lost 3 bases to trimming and J lost 6 bases, with 6 bases between them. The CDR3 runs 11 residues. In nucleotides, the CDR3 is TGTGCCAGCAGCTTTTACGGCGAGCAGTACTTC. As protein: CASSFYGEQYF. The full variable domain, in which reference TRBV7-2 and TRBJ2-7 provide the parts outside the CDR3, is GAGVSQSPSNKVTEKGKDVELRCDPISGHTALYWYRQSLGQGLEFLIYFQGNSAPDKSGLPSDRFSAERTGGSVSTLTIQRTQQEDSAVYLCASSFYGEQYFGPGTRLTVT.

The chain joins TRBV13 to TRBJ2-2, with D uncertain. From germline, CDR1 is PRHDT and CDR2 FYEKMQ (reference sequence). This CDR3 contains 13 residues. Trimming pared 3 bases from V and 2 bases from J, leaving 4 bases between. DNA for the CDR3: TGTGCCAGCAGCTTCGACAACACCGGGGAGCTGTTTTTT. Protein: CASSFDNTGELFF.

This chain connects TRBV7-9 to TRBJ1-6; possibly TRBD1 for D (6 bases). Germline V gene lookup returns CDR1 SEHNR and CDR2 FQNEAQ (reference sequence). There are 16 residues in the CDR3. The germline V and J ends were trimmed by 4 bases and 8 bases, with 18 bases remaining between them. CDR3 nucleotides: TGTGCCAGCAGCTCCTCAGATGCGGGGGCGTATTCACCCCTCCACTTT. Protein product: CASSSSDAGAYSPLHF. Together with reference TRBV7-9 and TRBJ1-6, the CDR3 gives the full variable domain: DTGVSQNPRHKITKRGQNVTFRCDPISEHNRLYWYRQTLGQGPEFLTYFQNEAQLEKSRLLSDRFSAERPKGSFSTLEIQRTEQGDSAMYLCASSSSDAGAYSPLHFGNGTRLTVT.

This sequence joins TRBV28 and TRBJ2-2; 14 bases match TRBD2. Trimming at V came to 2 bases and at J to 4 bases, leaving 9 bases not matched to a gene. Germline V CDR1 and CDR2: MDHEN, SYDVKM. This CDR3 is 19 amino acids long. The CDR3 loop reads CASSLPGLAGVLGTGELFF. CDR3 bases: TGTGCCAGCAGTTTACCGGGACTAGCGGGAGTGCTGGGCACCGGGGAGCTGTTTTTT.

In its sample, this clone was seen a few times. This chain uses TRBV7-9 with TRBJ1-1; no clear D. The CDR3 consists of 14 residues. Germline values: CDR1 SEHNR, CDR2 FQNEAQ (reference sequence). The ends were cut back, 6 bases at V and 0 bases at J, with 11 bases in the middle. The CDR3 loop reads CASSDQLLNTEAFF. The CDR3 region has the DNA TGTGCCAGCAGTGACCAGCTTTTGAACACTGAAGCTTTCTTT.

The V and J genes are TRBV2 and TRBJ1-4; 9 nucleotides line up with TRBD1. The germline V gene encodes CDR1 SNHLY and CDR2 FYNNEI. V dropped 7 bases and J dropped 3; count of bases not matched to a gene: 3. The CDR3 runs to 14 residues. The CDR3, as DNA: TGTGCCAGCAACAGGGGGCTAGCTAATGAAAAACTGTTTTTT. Its translation: CASNRGLANEKLFF.

V and J are TRBV5-1 and TRBJ1-1; D is possibly TRBD1 (5 bases). V lost 9 bases and J lost 1, with 16 bases in between. The germline V gene has CDR1 SGHRS and CDR2 YFSETQ. The CDR3 runs 14 residues. The DNA for the CDR3 is TGCGCCACCTACCCGGGGGTGGGGAACACTGAAGCTTTCTTT. Protein: CATYPGVGNTEAFF.

This clone was seen a few times. V and J are TRBV7-2 and TRBJ1-1; D gene ambiguous. CDR1 is SGHTA, CDR2 FQGNSA, per germline. The CDR3 spans 14 residues. The V gene lost 1 base and the J gene lost 5 bases, with 11 bases spanning the gap. The CDR3 protein is CASSLGGSRTEAFF. The CDR3 bases are TGTGCCAGCAGCTTAGGGGGTTCGAGGACTGAAGCTTTCTTT.

As DNA, the CDR3 is TGTGCCAGCAGTGAAGGCATTAGCGGGAGGGGCGTAGAGACCCAGTACTTC. Amino acid sequence: CASSEGISGRGVETQYF. The chain combines TRBV6-1 with TRBJ2-5; 11 nucleotides agree with TRBD2. Germline CDR1 is MNHNS and CDR2 is SASEGT. This CDR3 has 17 residues. The trim removed 1 base at V and 4 bases at J, leaving 8 bases unmatched.

The chain uses TRBV7-9 and TRBJ2-3, with a weak D call TRBD2 (6 bases). V was clipped by 0 bases and J by 5 bases, with 9 bases between them. This CDR3 contains 14 residues. Germline-derived CDR1 and CDR2 are SEHNR and FQNEAQ (reference sequence). In DNA, the CDR3 is TGTGCCAGCAGCTTAGCGCGGGGCTTAGATACGCAGTATTTT. Residues: CASSLARGLDTQYF.

The CDR3 here is CASSQTPDSYNEQFF. CDR3 sequence (DNA): TGTGCCAGCAGTCAGACCCCGGACAGCTACAATGAGCAGTTCTTC. The V gene is TRBV7-2, the J gene TRBJ2-1; TRBD1 might be the D (6 bases). CDR3 size: 15 residues. The germline CDR1 and CDR2 sequences are SGHTA and FQGNSA. V was pared by 6 bases and J by 3 bases, with 15 bases between.

This clone has more than one count but fewer than ten. The genes are TRBV9 and TRBJ2-1; D call uncertain. Trimming took 3 bases from V and 0 from J, leaving 13 bases between them. Germline V lookup: CDR1 SGDLS, CDR2 YYNGEE. This CDR3 comprises 16 residues. The DNA for the CDR3 is TGTGCCAGCAGCGAACTCGCGGCGGTCTCCTACAATGAGCAGTTCTTC. Residues: CASSELAAVSYNEQFF.

The chain links TRBV18 to TRBJ1-5, with 7 bases fitting TRBD1. V was clipped by 5 bases and J by 1 base; unmatched bases: 2. This CDR3 spans 14 amino acids. Germline V gene lookup returns CDR1 KGHSH and CDR2 LQKENI. CDR3 in amino acids: CASSAGQSNQPQHF. Here the CDR3 DNA reads TGTGCCAGCTCAGCGGGACAGAGCAATCAGCCCCAGCATTTT.

The J gene is TRBJ1-1, the V gene TRBV7-2; D is ambiguous. The CDR3 spans 14 residues. Looked up from germline, CDR1 is SGHTA and CDR2 is FQGNSA. V was shortened by 5 bases and J by 1 base, with 11 bases between the two germline ends. The CDR3 DNA reads as TGTGCCAGCAGCCCCCGGACGGCGAACACTGAAGCTTTCTTT. Translating it yields CASSPRTANTEAFF.

In this sample, this clone turned up a few times. Its ends do not fully match the called genes, so a read error is possible. The chain couples TRBV7-7 to TRBJ2-5, with D possibly called TRBD1 or TRBD2 (5 bases each). The CDR3 spans 15 residues. From germline, CDR1 is SSHAT and CDR2 FNYEAQ (reference sequence). CDR3 amino acids: CASSLAKGPQETQYF. For the CDR3, the DNA is TGTGCTAGCAGCTTAGCAAAGGGACCTCAAGAGACCCAGTACTTC.

This rearrangement joins TRBV10-2 to TRBJ2-7; D ambiguous. This CDR3 is built from 13 residues. Germline V CDR1 and CDR2: WSHSY, SAAADI. Trimming removed 7 bases at V and 3 bases at J, with 13 bases between. The CDR3 nucleotides read TGCGCCAGCATGGGCACCAGGAGCTACGAGCAGTACTTC. It is translated as CASMGTRSYEQYF.

This chain links TRBV28 with TRBJ1-1; tentative D call: TRBD1 (6 bases). The germline V and J ends were trimmed by 5 bases and 0 bases, with 13 bases remaining between them. Germline CDR1 and CDR2: MDHEN and SYDVKM. The CDR3 has 15 amino acids. The CDR3 is CASSPPRGMNTEAFF. The CDR3 DNA reads as TGTGCCAGCAGTCCCCCCAGGGGCATGAACACTGAAGCTTTCTTT.

J is TRBJ1-1 and V is TRBV6-4, with 9 bases identical to TRBD1. Germline CDR1 reads MRHNA; CDR2 reads SNTAGT. The CDR3 sequence is 16 residues long. V lost 0 bases and J lost 6; bases outside the gene matches: 8. The CDR3 region has the DNA TGTGCCAGCAGTGACTCCCACGGGACAGGGTTGTCTGAAGCTTTCTTT. Encoded protein: CASSDSHGTGLSEAFF.

Worth noting for this clone: The sample carries other DNA sequences with the same CDR3. The chain employs TRBV15 and TRBJ1-4; D not certain. Germline V lookup: CDR1 LNHNV, CDR2 YYDKDF (reference sequence). The CDR3 covers 13 residues. Trimming stripped 3 bases from V and 8 bases from J, with 10 bases between. The CDR3 protein is CATSRGGIEKLFF. The CDR3 DNA follows: TGTGCCACCAGCAGGGGAGGGATCGAAAAACTGTTTTTT.

This clone came up once. The V and J genes are TRBV4-2 and TRBJ2-1, with no clear D. The V gene lost 0 bases and the J gene lost 4 bases, with 13 bases spanning the gap. The CDR3 totals 16 residues. Germline loops: CDR1 LGHNA, CDR2 YNFKEQ. The CDR3 bases are TGTGCCAGCAGCCAAGATGGGGTAGCAGATTACAATGAGCAGTTCTTC. Its translation is CASSQDGVADYNEQFF.